The 13 T cell receptor beta chains given below trace back to one sample, sequenced in a study of blood T cell repertoires in COVID-19. The data were produced by immunoSEQ multiplex PCR, yet TCRdb's version contains in-frame clones alone and is incomplete. Among 110,000 to 150,000 clones listed, 88% were seen once. The sequenced sample was peripheral blood. These receptors originate from a man aged 65 to 85 with acute or convalescent COVID-19.

The chain is built from TRBV10-2 and TRBJ1-5; 9 nucleotides match TRBD1. V was pared by 7 bases and J by 6 bases, with 7 bases of the junction left unmatched. The CDR3 runs to 14 residues. CDR1 and CDR2 (germline): WSHSY, SAAADI. CDR3 DNA: TGCGCCAGCAAGGGGACAGGGTCTGGTCAGCCCCAGCATTTT. This codes for CASKGTGSGQPQHF.

The chain recombines TRBV5-8 with TRBJ2-5; 8 bases agree with TRBD1. Per germline, CDR1 SGHTS and CDR2 YDEGEE. This CDR3 has 15 amino acids. J was trimmed by 1 base and V by 4 bases; bases with no gene match: 6. Here the CDR3 reads CASSPGQGLQETQYF. CDR3 in DNA: TGTGCCAGCAGCCCAGGACAGGGTCTCCAAGAGACCCAGTACTTC.

CDR3 nucleotides: TGTGCCAGTAGTTCACAGGCAATGAACACTGAAGCTTTCTTT. Encoded protein: CASSSQAMNTEAFF. The chain has TRBV19 and TRBJ1-1; D is possibly TRBD1 (5 bases). The CDR3 totals 14 residues. Germline loops: CDR1 LNHDA, CDR2 SQIVND (reference sequence). V was trimmed by 5 bases and J by 0 bases, leaving 10 bases between them.

This clone was observed a single time. This sequence joins TRBV5-4 and TRBJ2-3; 8 nucleotides match TRBD1. Germline-derived CDR1 and CDR2 are SGHNT and YYREEE (reference sequence). J lost 6 bases, V lost 0 bases, and 21 bases had no gene match. This CDR3 contains 20 residues. CDR3 protein: CASSLDTPFVRTGRQDTQYF. CDR3 in DNA: TGTGCCAGCAGCTTGGACACGCCGTTTGTGCGGACAGGGCGTCAGGATACGCAGTATTTT.

This rearrangement joins TRBV29-1 to TRBJ2-1, with 8 bases lining up with TRBD1. The junction had 3 bases not matched to a gene; V was cut back by 7 bases and J by 7 bases. Per the germline V gene, CDR1 is SQVTM and CDR2 is ANQGSEA. The CDR3 has 11 amino acids. As DNA, the CDR3 is TGCAGCGCCGGACAGGGAAATGAGCAGTTCTTC. This encodes CSAGQGNEQFF.

This sequence joins TRBV19 and TRBJ1-2; 9 bases map to TRBD1. The length of the CDR3 is 14 residues. CDR1 is LNHDA, CDR2 SQIVND, per germline (reference sequence). Trimming removed 6 bases from V and 4 bases from J; junction bases left unmatched: 6. The CDR3 protein is CASSPGQGPYGYTF. CDR3 DNA sequence: TGTGCCAGTAGCCCGGGACAGGGACCCTATGGCTACACCTTC. Supplemented by reference TRBV19 and TRBJ1-2, the full variable domain reads DGGITQSPKYLFRKEGQNVTLSCEQNLNHDAMYWYRQDPGQGLRLIYYSQIVNDFQKGDIAEGYSVSREKKESFPLTVTSAQKNPTAFYLCASSPGQGPYGYTFGSGTRLTVV.

This clone was picked up a small number of times. The chain uses TRBV7-2 and TRBJ2-2; TRBD1 agrees at 8 bases. Germline CDR1 SGHTA, CDR2 FQGNSA. The CDR3 is 17 amino acids. V lost 7 bases and J lost 1; bases outside the gene matches: 11. DNA for the CDR3: TGTGCCAGCATCTTCCTTCGGGACAGGAGGAACACCGGGGAGCTGTTTTTT. This sequence encodes CASIFLRDRRNTGELFF. Supplemented by reference TRBV7-2 and TRBJ2-2, the full variable domain reads GAGVSQSPSNKVTEKGKDVELRCDPISGHTALYWYRQSLGQGLEFLIYFQGNSAPDKSGLPSDRFSAERTGGSVSTLTIQRTQQEDSAVYLCASIFLRDRRNTGELFFGEGSRLTVL.

The V call is TRBV3-1 (or the pseudogene TRBV3-2), the J call TRBJ1-1; 9 bases are a match to TRBD1. The CDR3 length is 15 residues. The trim removed 4 bases at V and 2 bases at J, leaving 5 bases unmatched. From germline, CDR1 is LGHDT and CDR2 YNNKEL (reference sequence). The CDR3 DNA reads as TGTGCCAGCAGCCTAGGGACAGGGCTAAACACTGAAGCTTTCTTT. Its protein is CASSLGTGLNTEAFF.

This clone has just a few counts. The same CDR3 can be traced to other DNA sequences in this sample. The J gene is TRBJ2-7, the V gene TRBV3-1 (or the pseudogene TRBV3-2), with TRBD2 matching over 7 bases. V gave up 4 bases and J gave up 3 bases; unmatched junction bases: 0. Germline lookup yields CDR1 LGHDT and CDR2 YNNKEL (reference sequence). CDR3 length equals 12 residues. CDR3 DNA sequence: TGTGCCAGCAGCCGGGGGGGCTACGAGCAGTACTTC. Its protein is CASSRGGYEQYF.

This clone was detected only once. J is TRBJ1-6 and V is TRBV6-5; D is perhaps TRBD1 (5 bases). V was pared by 2 bases and J by 9 bases, with 14 bases between. From germline, CDR1 is MNHEY and CDR2 SVGAGI. This CDR3 comprises 15 residues. This CDR3 is CASSYNSQGGSPLHF. CDR3 nucleotides: TGTGCCAGCAGTTACAACTCCCAGGGCGGTTCACCCCTCCACTTT.

The chain links TRBV5-1 to TRBJ1-6; a possible D gene is TRBD1 (5 bases). The CDR3 runs 16 residues. CDR1 SGHRS and CDR2 YFSETQ come from the germline V gene. With 0 bases removed from V and 5 bases from J, the gap between germline ends came to 12 bases. CDR3 region: CASSLGMTVDNSPLHF. The CDR3 DNA reads TGCGCCAGCAGCTTGGGTATGACAGTAGATAATTCACCCCTCCACTTT.

The chain recombines TRBV7-9 with TRBJ1-2, with 7 bases aligning to TRBD1. With V trimmed by 6 bases and J by 8 bases, 12 bases remained unmatched. The CDR3 is made up of 14 amino acids. Germline V CDR1 and CDR2: SEHNR, FQNEAQ (reference sequence). As DNA, the CDR3 is TGTGCCAGCAGTAGACAGGGTCGGGGTCAAGGCTACACCTTC. The encoded protein is CASSRQGRGQGYTF.

This sequence joins TRBV29-1 and TRBJ2-3; maybe TRBD1 (6 bases). Germline CDR1 reads SQVTM; CDR2 reads ANQGSEA. V was pared by 6 bases and J by 5 bases, with 21 bases between. The CDR3 covers 15 residues. The CDR3 region has the DNA TGCAGCGTAATCTCGACAGGCTCTGTTTTAGATACGCAGTATTTT. Its protein product is CSVISTGSVLDTQYF.